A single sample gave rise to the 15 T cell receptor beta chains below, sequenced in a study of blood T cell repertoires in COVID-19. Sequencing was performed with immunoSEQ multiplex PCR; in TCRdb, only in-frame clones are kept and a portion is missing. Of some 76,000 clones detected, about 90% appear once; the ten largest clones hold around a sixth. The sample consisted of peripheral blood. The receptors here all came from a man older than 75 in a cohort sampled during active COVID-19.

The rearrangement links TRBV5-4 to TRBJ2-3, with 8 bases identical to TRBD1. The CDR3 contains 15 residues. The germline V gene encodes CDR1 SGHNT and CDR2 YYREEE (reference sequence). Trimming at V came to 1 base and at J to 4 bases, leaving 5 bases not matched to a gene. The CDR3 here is CASSLFQGAADTQYF. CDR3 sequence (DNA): TGTGCCAGCAGCTTGTTCCAGGGGGCGGCAGATACGCAGTATTTT.

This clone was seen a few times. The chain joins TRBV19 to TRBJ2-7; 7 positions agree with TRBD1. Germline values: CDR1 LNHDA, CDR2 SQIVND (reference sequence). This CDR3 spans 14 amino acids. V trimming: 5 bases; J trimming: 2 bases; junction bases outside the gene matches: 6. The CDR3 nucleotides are TGTGCCAGTAGTCCGCGACAGGGAACCTACGAGCAGTACTTC. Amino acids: CASSPRQGTYEQYF.

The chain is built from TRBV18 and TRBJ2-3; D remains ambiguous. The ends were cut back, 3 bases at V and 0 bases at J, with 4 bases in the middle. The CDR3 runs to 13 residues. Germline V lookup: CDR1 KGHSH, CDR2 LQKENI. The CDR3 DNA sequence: TGTGCCAGCTCACCCGGGAGCACAGATACGCAGTATTTT. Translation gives CASSPGSTDTQYF.

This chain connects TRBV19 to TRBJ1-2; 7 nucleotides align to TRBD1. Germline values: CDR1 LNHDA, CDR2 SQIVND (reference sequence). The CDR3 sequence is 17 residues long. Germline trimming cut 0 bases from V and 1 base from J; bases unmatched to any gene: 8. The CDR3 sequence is CASSIDLGTAFNYGYTF. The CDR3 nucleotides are TGTGCCAGTAGTATAGATCTGGGGACAGCCTTTAACTATGGCTACACCTTC.

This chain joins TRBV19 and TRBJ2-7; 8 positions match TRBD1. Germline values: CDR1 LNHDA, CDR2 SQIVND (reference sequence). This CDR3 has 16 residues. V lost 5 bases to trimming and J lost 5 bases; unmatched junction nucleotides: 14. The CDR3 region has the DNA TGTGCCAGTAGTGTAAGGACAGGGAAAAATCGGGACGAGCAGTACTTC. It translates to CASSVRTGKNRDEQYF.

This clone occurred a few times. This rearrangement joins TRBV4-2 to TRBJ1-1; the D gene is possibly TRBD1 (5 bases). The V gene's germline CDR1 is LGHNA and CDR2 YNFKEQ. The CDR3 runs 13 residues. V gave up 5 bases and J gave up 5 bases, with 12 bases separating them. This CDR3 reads CASSADSWTEAFF. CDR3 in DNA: TGTGCCAGCAGCGCCGACAGCTGGACTGAAGCTTTCTTT.

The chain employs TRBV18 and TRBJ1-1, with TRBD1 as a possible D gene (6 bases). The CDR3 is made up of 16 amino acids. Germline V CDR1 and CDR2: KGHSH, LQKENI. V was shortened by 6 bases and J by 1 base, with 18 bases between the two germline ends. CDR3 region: CASSLGMGHENTEAFF. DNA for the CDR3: TGTGCCAGCTCTCTTGGAATGGGACACGAGAACACTGAAGCTTTCTTT.

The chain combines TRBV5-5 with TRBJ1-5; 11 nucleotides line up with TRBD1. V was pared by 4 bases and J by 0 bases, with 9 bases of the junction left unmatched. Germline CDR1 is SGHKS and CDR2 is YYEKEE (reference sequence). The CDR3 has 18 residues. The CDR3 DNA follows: TGTGCCAGCAGCCCTAAGGGACAGGGGGATTATAGCAATCAGCCCCAGCATTTT. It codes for CASSPKGQGDYSNQPQHF. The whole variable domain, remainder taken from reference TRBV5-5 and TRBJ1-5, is DAGVTQSPTHLIKTRGQQVTLRCSPISGHKSVSWYQQVLGQGPQFIFQYYEKEERGRGNFPDRFSARQFPNYSSELNVNALLLGDSALYLCASSPKGQGDYSNQPQHFGDGTRLSIL.

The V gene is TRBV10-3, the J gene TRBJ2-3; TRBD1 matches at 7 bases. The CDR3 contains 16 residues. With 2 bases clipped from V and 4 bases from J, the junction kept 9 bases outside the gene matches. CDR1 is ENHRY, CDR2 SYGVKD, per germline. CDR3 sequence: CAISETGASGADTQYF. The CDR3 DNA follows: TGTGCCATCAGTGAGACAGGGGCTAGTGGGGCAGATACGCAGTATTTT.

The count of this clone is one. The CDR3: CAISGGIGQVGLGLHF. The CDR3 region has the DNA TGTGCCATCAGTGGGGGAATCGGACAGGTGGGTCTAGGCCTCCACTTT. The chain uses TRBV10-3 and TRBJ1-6; 7 bases align to TRBD1. V dropped 4 bases and J dropped 15; count of bases not matched to a gene: 18. The CDR3 sequence is 16 residues long. The germline V gene encodes CDR1 ENHRY and CDR2 SYGVKD.

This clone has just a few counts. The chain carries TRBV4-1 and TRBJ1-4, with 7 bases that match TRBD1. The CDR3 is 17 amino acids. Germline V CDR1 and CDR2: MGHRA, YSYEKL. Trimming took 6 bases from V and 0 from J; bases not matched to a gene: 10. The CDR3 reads CASRRTGTAATNEKLFF. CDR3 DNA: TGCGCCAGCAGGCGGACCGGGACAGCCGCAACTAATGAAAAACTGTTTTTT.

CDR3 residues: CASSTWTGQQGNEAFF. The CDR3 coding sequence is TGCGCCAGCAGCACCTGGACAGGCCAACAAGGGAATGAAGCTTTCTTT. The chain combines TRBV5-1 with TRBJ1-1; TRBD1 matches at 7 bases. The V segment lost 4 bases and the J segment 7 bases; nucleotides outside the gene matches: 16. From germline, CDR1 is SGHRS and CDR2 YFSETQ. There are 16 residues in the CDR3.

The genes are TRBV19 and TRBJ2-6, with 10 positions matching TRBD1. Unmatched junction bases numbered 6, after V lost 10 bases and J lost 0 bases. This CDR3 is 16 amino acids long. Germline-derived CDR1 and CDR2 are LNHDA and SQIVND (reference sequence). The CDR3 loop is CATRTGGTSGANVLTF. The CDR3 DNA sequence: TGTGCCACTAGGACAGGGGGTACCTCTGGGGCCAACGTCCTGACTTTC.

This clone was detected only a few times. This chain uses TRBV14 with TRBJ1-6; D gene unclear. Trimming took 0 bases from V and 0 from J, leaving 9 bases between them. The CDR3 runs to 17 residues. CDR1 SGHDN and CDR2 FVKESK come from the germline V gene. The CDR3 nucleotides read TGTGCCAGCAGCCAAGATCGGAGGGTCTCCTATAATTCACCCCTCCACTTT. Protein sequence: CASSQDRRVSYNSPLHF. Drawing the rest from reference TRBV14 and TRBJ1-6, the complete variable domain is EAGVTQFPSHSVIEKGQTVTLRCDPISGHDNLYWYRRVMGKEIKFLLHFVKESKQDESGMPNNRFLAERTGGTYSTLKVQPAELEDSGVYFCASSQDRRVSYNSPLHFGNGTRLTVT.

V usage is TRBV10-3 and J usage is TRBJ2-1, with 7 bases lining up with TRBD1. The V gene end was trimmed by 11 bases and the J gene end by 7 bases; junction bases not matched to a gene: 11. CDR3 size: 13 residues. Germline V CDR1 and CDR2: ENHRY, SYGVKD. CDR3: CAGGPTQGNEQFF. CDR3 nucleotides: TGTGCCGGGGGACCGACACAGGGGAATGAGCAGTTCTTC.